Listed below are T cell receptor beta chains from one sample, sequenced in a study of CD8 T cells in ankylosing spondylitis. One entry per CDR3 protein, called by TCRdb with MiXCR from the 5' RACE reads. Counted here are 500,000 or so distinct CDR3 sequences, less than 6% occurring once; the ten biggest clones make up approximately 4%. Sample: blood, either unsorted or a sorted T cell fraction (not recorded which). The source of these receptors is a male donor with ankylosing spondylitis. Each CDR3 is given with its conserved first and last residue. The D gene is left open where the match is weak. Clone sizes are given selectively: once, few, many, or a class where the clone is expanded.

d_gene,v_gene,j_gene,abundance,CDR3aa,CDR3nt
.,TRBV29-1,TRBJ2-1,many,CSALGADRDEQFF,TGCAGCGCCCTGGGAGCGGATCGGGATGAGCAGTTCTTC
.,TRBV5-6,TRBJ2-3,.,CASSLVAACGTDTQYF,TGTGCCAGCAGCTTGGTGGCGGCCTGTGGCACAGATACGCAGTATTTT
TRBD1,TRBV10-3,TRBJ1-1,.,CAISTLGTAAMNTEAFF,TGTGCCATCAGTACCCTCGGGACAGCTGCCATGAACACTGAAGCTTTCTTT
.,TRBV29-1,TRBJ2-1,many,CSVGMRGGQDEQFF,TGCAGCGTTGGGATGAGGGGCGGTCAAGATGAGCAGTTCTTC
TRBD2,TRBV24-1,TRBJ2-1,many,CATSEPGLAATNEQFF,TGTGCCACCAGTGAACCGGGACTAGCGGCGACAAATGAGCAGTTCTTC
TRBD2,TRBV6-2/TRBV6-3,TRBJ2-1,.,CASSYGVAGYYNEQFF,TGTGCCAGCAGTTACGGGGTAGCGGGGTATTACAATGAGCAGTTCTTC
.,TRBV6-2/TRBV6-3,TRBJ2-7,few,CASSYYTEGPYEQYF,TGTGCCAGCAGTTACTATACTGAGGGTCCCTACGAGCAGTACTTC
.,TRBV7-9,TRBJ1-2,many,CASSPIGTGIGYGYTF,TGTGCCAGCAGCCCAATCGGAACAGGGATAGGGTATGGCTACACCTTC
TRBD2,TRBV20-1,TRBJ2-3,many,CSAFGRDSTDTQYF,TGCAGTGCTTTCGGGAGGGACAGCACAGATACGCAGTATTTT
.,TRBV15,TRBJ2-1,many,CATSTAGNNEQFF,TGTGCCACCAGCACGGCGGGGAACAATGAGCAGTTCTTC
.,TRBV7-9,TRBJ2-5,many,CASSLGTVGTQYF,TGTGCCAGCAGCTTAGGGACAGTGGGGACCCAGTACTTC
TRBD1,TRBV28,TRBJ1-2,many,CASSFRLRGRSYGYTF,TGTGCCAGCAGTTTTCGCCTCAGGGGGCGTTCCTATGGCTACACCTTC
.,TRBV28,TRBJ1-2,.,CASSSGAGNYGYTF,TGTGCCAGCAGTTCGGGGGCCGGCAACTATGGCTACACCTTC
TRBD1,TRBV29-1,TRBJ2-3,many,CSAIGQGIYADTQYF,TGCAGCGCAATAGGACAGGGAATATACGCAGATACGCAGTATTTT
.,TRBV7-9,TRBJ2-1,.,CASSSPSGNTLGEQFF,TGTGCCAGCAGCTCCCCCTCGGGAAACACCTTAGGTGAGCAGTTCTTC